The next 25 T cell receptor beta chains were all read from a single sample in a study of Tregs in tolerant kidney transplant recipients. Related graft donors supplied nonmyeloablative bone marrow transplants, and mixed chimerism was transient. Some clones are missing from TCRdb's copy, which holds only in-frame ones; the method was immunoSEQ multiplex PCR. The sample totals about 6,300 clones. The source was CD4+ T cells from blood (PBMCs), collected 6 months after the transplant. These receptors were collected from a human patient who received a combined kidney and bone marrow transplant. Certain T cells may be donor cells from the graft.

About this clone itself: The CDR3 end is not reached by the read, which stops 3 residues before it; the germline J gene fills it in. The chain carries TRBV27 and TRBJ2-2; unclear D gene. Trimming shortened V by 7 bases and J by 5 bases, and 8 bases separated the two germline ends. CDR1 is MNHEY, CDR2 SMNVEV, per germline (reference sequence). CDR3 length: 12 residues. The sequenced CDR3 bases are TGTGCCAGCATGGCACAGACCGGGGAG. Translation gives CASMAQTGE. The entire CDR3 is CASMAQTGELFF.

Comment on this clone: The DNA ends 3 residues before the CDR3 does, and the rest of the CDR3 is filled in from the germline J gene. The chain uses TRBV10-2 and TRBJ2-5; 14 nucleotides match TRBD2. The V gene end was trimmed by 2 bases and the J gene end by 4 bases; junction bases not matched to a gene: 6. The CDR3 totals 17 residues. The germline gives CDR1 WSHSY, CDR2 SAAADI. The sequenced part of the CDR3 DNA is TGCGCCAGCAGTGAGGGGACTAGCGGGGGTCTTGGAGAGACC. Translating gives CASSEGTSGGLGET. The full CDR3 is CASSEGTSGGLGETQYF.

As to this clone: The CDR3 end lies 3 residues beyond the end of the read and is filled in from the germline J gene. The chain is built from TRBV7-9 and TRBJ1-6, with 8 bases identical to TRBD1. V lost 8 bases to trimming and J lost 9 bases; unmatched junction nucleotides: 6. This CDR3 contains 13 residues. Germline CDR1 reads SEHNR; CDR2 reads FQNEAQ (reference sequence). CDR3 sequence: CASGTGLSSPLHF. The DNA read from the CDR3 is TGTGCCAGCGGGACAGGTTTAAGTTCACCC.

Here the CDR3 reads CASSLGAYGYTF. The sequenced CDR3 bases are TGTGCCAGCAGCTTGGGCGCCTATGGC. The chain couples TRBV5-6 to TRBJ1-2; D is unresolved. The read comes to an end 3 residues before the CDR3 does, leaving the germline J gene to fill in the end. The CDR3 runs to 12 residues. Germline V CDR1 and CDR2: SGHDT, YYEEEE. Trimming removed 0 bases at V and 4 bases at J, with 4 bases between.

As regards this clone: Read coverage stops 3 residues before the CDR3 terminus; the germline J gene supplies the remainder. The V gene is TRBV9, the J gene TRBJ2-7, with TRBD2 identical over 11 bases. The CDR3 spans 16 residues. Germline loops: CDR1 SGDLS, CDR2 YYNGEE. V gave up 0 bases and J gave up 5 bases; unmatched junction bases: 7. The CDR3 region is CASSVAVTSGRHEQYF. The sequenced part of the CDR3 DNA is TGTGCCAGCAGCGTAGCCGTAACTAGCGGGAGACACGAG.

A note on this clone: Read sequence stops 3 residues before the CDR3 end, and the germline J gene provides the missing end. The gene calls are TRBV4-2 and TRBJ2-1, with D perhaps matching TRBD1 (6 bases). The V gene's germline CDR1 is LGHNA and CDR2 YNFKEQ. The germline V and J ends were trimmed by 1 base and 0 bases, with 10 bases remaining between them. The CDR3 is made up of 16 amino acids. Here the CDR3 reads CASSQATGSSYNEQFF. The CDR3 bases that were read are TGTGCCAGCAGCCAAGCCACAGGGAGCTCCTACAATGAG.

This clone is called medium-sized based on its frequency. The sequenced fragment ends 3 residues before the CDR3 boundary, so the rest is inferred from the germline J gene. This chain connects TRBV5-1 to TRBJ2-1; 11 nucleotides line up with TRBD1. The CDR3 spans 16 residues. Germline values: CDR1 SGHRS, CDR2 YFSETQ. Unmatched junction bases numbered 2, after V lost 0 bases and J lost 3 bases. The sequenced part of the CDR3 DNA is TGCGCCAGCAGCTTGGTCGGGACAGGGGGCTACAATGAG. Amino acids: CASSLVGTGGYNE. The CDR3, in full, reads CASSLVGTGGYNEQFF.

With regard to this clone: The read ends 3 residues shy of where the CDR3 ends; the end is completed using the germline J gene. The chain uses TRBV19 and TRBJ2-1; D is perhaps TRBD2 (5 bases). Germline V gene data show CDR1 as LNHDA and CDR2 as SQIVND (reference sequence). V was cut by 4 bases and J by 5 bases, with 12 bases left in between. The CDR3 covers 14 residues. The CDR3 DNA, read in part, is TGTGCCAGTAGTACAGGTACTAGGGACAATGAG. This codes for CASSTGTRDNE. The complete CDR3 reads CASSTGTRDNEQFF. Variable domain in full (rest from reference TRBV19 and TRBJ2-1): DGGITQSPKYLFRKEGQNVTLSCEQNLNHDAMYWYRQDPGQGLRLIYYSQIVNDFQKGDIAEGYSVSREKKESFPLTVTSAQKNPTAFYLCASSTGTRDNEQFFGPGTRLTVL.

As for this clone: The read terminates 3 residues ahead of where the CDR3 ends, so the germline J gene completes it. V is TRBV5-1 and J is TRBJ2-1; D is perhaps TRBD2 (6 bases). The CDR3 contains 16 residues. CDR1 is SGHRS and CDR2 is YFSETQ in the germline V gene. Trimming stripped 0 bases from V and 6 bases from J, with 16 bases between. The CDR3 region is CASSLDLREVFNEQFF. The CDR3 DNA, read in part, is TGCGCCAGCAGCTTGGATTTGCGGGAAGTCTTCAATGAG.

This clone registers medium-sized by frequency. Read data end 3 residues before the CDR3 end; the end is taken from the germline J gene. The J gene is TRBJ1-1, the V gene TRBV5-1, with TRBD1 as a possible D gene (6 bases). The CDR3 covers 15 residues. V was pared by 0 bases and J by 4 bases, with 13 bases between. Germline CDR1 and CDR2: SGHRS and YFSETQ. The covered CDR3 bases are TGCGCCAGCAGCTTGGCCGTCGAAGGGGGCACTGAA. This codes for CASSLAVEGGTE. The full CDR3 is CASSLAVEGGTEAFF.

To note about this clone: The CDR3 end lies 3 residues beyond the end of the read and is filled in from the germline J gene. This chain uses TRBV2 with TRBJ1-1, with D possibly being TRBD1 (6 bases). The CDR3 extends over 14 amino acids. The germline gives CDR1 SNHLY, CDR2 FYNNEI. V gave up 5 bases and J gave up 1 base, with 11 bases separating them. CDR3 bases read: TGTGCCAGCAGTCCGCAGGGGCGGAACACTGAA. Amino acid sequence: CASSPQGRNTE. The entire CDR3 sequence reads CASSPQGRNTEAFF.

Concerning this clone: The read ends 3 residues shy of where the CDR3 ends; the end is completed using the germline J gene. V is TRBV20-1 and J is TRBJ1-1; 9 nucleotides agree with TRBD1. CDR3 length equals 15 residues. The germline V gene has CDR1 DFQATT and CDR2 SNEGSKA (reference sequence). CDR3 residues: CSARATLPGQGSAFF. Incomplete CDR3 DNA: TGCAGTGCTAGAGCGACTTTACCGGGACAGGGATCC.

The CDR3 bases that were read are TGCGCCAGCAGCCCCGGGACTAGCGGGAGTAATGAG. Its protein is CASSPGTSGSNE. The CDR3 in its entirety is CASSPGTSGSNEQFF. The V and J genes are TRBV5-1 and TRBJ2-1; 14 bases fit TRBD2. The read comes to an end 3 residues before the CDR3 does, leaving the germline J gene to fill in the end. The CDR3 spans 15 residues. The V gene end was trimmed by 4 bases and the J gene end by 7 bases; junction bases not matched to a gene: 4. Per the germline V gene, CDR1 is SGHRS and CDR2 is YFSETQ. Looking up the rest from reference TRBV5-1 and TRBJ2-1 gives the full variable domain: KAGVTQTPRYLIKTRGQQVTLSCSPISGHRSVSWYQQTPGQGLQFLFEYFSETQRNKGNFPGRFSGRQFSNSRSEMNVSTLELGDSALYLCASSPGTSGSNEQFFGPGTRLTVL.

Comment on this clone: The read falls 3 residues short of the CDR3 end, and the missing part is taken from the germline J gene. The V call is TRBV2, the J call TRBJ2-1; TRBD1 matches 10 bases. After removal of 10 bases from V and 4 bases from J, the junction contained 7 bases not matched to a gene. CDR1 is SNHLY, CDR2 FYNNEI, per germline. The CDR3 is 14 residues long. CDR3 sequence: CATARDRGYNEQFF. The CDR3 bases that were read are TGTGCCACCGCCCGGGACAGGGGATACAATGAG.

CDR3 sequence: CASSSLRRDRVDSPLHF. CDR3 DNA (partial): TGTGCCAGCAGTTCCCTAAGACGGGACAGGGTGGATTCACCC. The chain couples TRBV28 to TRBJ1-6; TRBD1 matches 9 bases. The CDR3 end falls 3 residues outside the read, so it is completed with the germline J gene. The V gene end was trimmed by 4 bases and the J gene end by 8 bases; junction bases not matched to a gene: 12. The CDR3 covers 17 residues. Germline values: CDR1 MDHEN, CDR2 SYDVKM. Using reference TRBV28 and TRBJ1-6 for the parts outside the CDR3, the full variable domain is DVKVTQSSRYLVKRTGEKVFLECVQDMDHENMFWYRQDPGLGLRLIYFSYDVKMKEKGDIPEGYSVSREKKERFSLILESASTNQTSMYLCASSSLRRDRVDSPLHFGNGTRLTVT.

CDR3 sequence reads: CASSPMGTGRNEKLFF. Partial CDR3 DNA: TGTGCCAGCAGTCCCATGGGGACAGGGAGAAATGAAAAA. This chain uses TRBV12-3 or TRBV12-4 with TRBJ1-4; TRBD1 matches at 9 bases. The DNA ends 3 residues before the CDR3 does, and the rest of the CDR3 is filled in from the germline J gene. V lost 5 bases to trimming and J lost 5 bases; unmatched junction nucleotides: 9. There are 16 residues in the CDR3.

A remark on this clone: The CDR3 goes on 3 residues after the read ends, and that part is filled in from the germline J gene. V usage is TRBV9 and J usage is TRBJ2-5; D may be TRBD2 (7 bases). Trimming shortened V by 4 bases and J by 3 bases, and 16 bases separated the two germline ends. The CDR3 has 15 amino acids. CDR1 is SGDLS, CDR2 YYNGEE, per germline. CDR3 bases read: TGTGCCAGCAGCCTTGAGGGGGGGTTAAAAGAGACC. Its protein is CASSLEGGLKET. In full, the CDR3 is CASSLEGGLKETQYF.

Comment on this clone: The observed sequence ends 3 residues before the CDR3 terminus, with the missing tail filled in from the germline J gene. The rearrangement links TRBV4-1 to TRBJ2-3, with 8 bases matching TRBD2. CDR1 is MGHRA and CDR2 is YSYEKL in the germline V gene. The CDR3 runs 17 residues. J gave up 0 bases and V 0 bases, and 5 bases lay outside the gene matches. The CDR3 region is CASSQDLPSGSTDTQYF. The sequenced CDR3 bases are TGCGCCAGCAGCCAAGATCTGCCTAGCGGGAGCACAGATACG.

In the case of this clone: The read comes to an end 3 residues before the CDR3 does, leaving the germline J gene to fill in the end. The chain employs TRBV7-3 and TRBJ2-1, with no clear D. The CDR3 runs 15 residues. CDR1 is SGHTA, CDR2 FQGTGA, per germline. V was clipped by 4 bases and J by 3 bases, with 13 bases between them. The CDR3 DNA, read in part, is TGTGCCAGCAGCTCGGGTGGCCTCAACTACAATGAG. Its protein is CASSSGGLNYNE. The CDR3 in full is CASSSGGLNYNEQFF. Drawing the rest from reference TRBV7-3 and TRBJ2-1, the complete variable domain is GAGVSQTPSNKVTEKGKYVELRCDPISGHTALYWYRQSLGQGPEFLIYFQGTGAADDSGLPNDRFFAVRPEGSVSTLKIQRTERGDSAVYLCASSSGGLNYNEQFFGPGTRLTVL.

Remarks on this clone: The DNA ends 3 residues before the CDR3 does, and the rest of the CDR3 is filled in from the germline J gene. The chain combines TRBV6-2 or TRBV6-3 with TRBJ2-1, with TRBD1 matching over 7 bases. Trimming removed 5 bases from V and 2 bases from J; junction bases left unmatched: 9. There are 16 residues in the CDR3. Germline CDR1 MNHEY, CDR2 SVGEGT. This chain's CDR3 is CASSLIQGSPYNEQFF. The DNA read from the CDR3 is TGTGCCAGCAGTCTAATACAGGGGAGCCCCTACAATGAG.

In regard to this clone: The observed sequence ends 3 residues before the CDR3 terminus, with the missing tail filled in from the germline J gene. The chain is built from TRBV4-1 and TRBJ2-7; weak D call: TRBD2 (6 bases). V was cut by 4 bases and J by 1 base, with 17 bases left in between. The CDR3 is made up of 16 amino acids. Germline lookup yields CDR1 MGHRA and CDR2 YSYEKL. The CDR3 is CASSRSRTEGSYEQYF. Incomplete CDR3 DNA: TGCGCCAGCAGCCGCTCCCGGACGGAGGGGTCCTACGAG.

This clone is medium-sized by frequency. The read terminates 3 residues before the CDR3 end, so the remaining end is supplied by the germline J gene. The chain employs TRBV20-1 and TRBJ2-1; D may be TRBD1 (5 bases). Looked up from germline, CDR1 is DFQATT and CDR2 is SNEGSKA (reference sequence). This CDR3 spans 15 amino acids. V lost 0 bases to trimming and J lost 7 bases, with 16 bases between them. The CDR3 here is CSARDFRVQKNEQFF. The covered CDR3 bases are TGCAGTGCTAGAGATTTCAGGGTTCAAAAAAATGAG.

Judged by frequency, this clone is large. The read ends 3 residues shy of where the CDR3 ends; the end is completed using the germline J gene. This rearrangement joins TRBV20-1 to TRBJ2-3; weak D call: TRBD2 (5 bases). The CDR3 runs to 13 residues. Germline-derived CDR1 and CDR2 are DFQATT and SNEGSKA (reference sequence). The CDR3 bases that were read are TGCAGTGCTAGAGATCCTAGCTCCTCTCCG. Translated, it gives CSARDPSSSP. The entire CDR3 reads CSARDPSSSPQYF.

As to this clone: The read comes to an end 3 residues before the CDR3 does, leaving the germline J gene to fill in the end. The chain employs TRBV18 and TRBJ2-7; TRBD2 might be the D (6 bases). Trimming removed 6 bases at V and 3 bases at J, with 6 bases between. This CDR3 has 11 residues. Per the germline V gene, CDR1 is KGHSH and CDR2 is LQKENI. The CDR3: CASSGGYEQYF. The sequenced part of the CDR3 DNA is TGTGCCAGCTCGGGGGGCTACGAG.

The part of the CDR3 DNA that was read is TGTGCCAGCAGTAAGACCTCGGGACTAGCGGGAGAGGAGACC. Its translation is CASSKTSGLAGEET. The complete CDR3 protein is CASSKTSGLAGEETQYF. The V gene is TRBV27, the J gene TRBJ2-5; 14 nucleotides line up with TRBD2. The sequenced fragment ends 3 residues before the CDR3 boundary, so the rest is inferred from the germline J gene. The length of the CDR3 is 17 residues. V trimming: 5 bases; J trimming: 5 bases; junction bases outside the gene matches: 10. Germline loops: CDR1 MNHEY, CDR2 SMNVEV (reference sequence).